The sequence of this T cell receptor (beta chain) was determined in a study of blood T cell repertoires in COVID-19. Overall study: The cDNA or gDNA used as material had been derived from T cells, B-cell-depleted T cells, or PBMCs.

The germline V gene encodes CDR1 LNHDA and CDR2 SQIVND (reference sequence). CDR3 length: 12 residues. J lost 10 bases, V lost 4 bases, and 5 bases had no gene match. Assay: immunoSEQ multiplex PCR; the TCRdb copy retains only in-frame clones and omits some. Of some 170,000 clones detected, more than 90% appear once; the ten largest clones hold 18%. The receptor was isolated from a man between 60 and 75 years old with active or convalescent COVID-19. Sequencing was performed on peripheral blood. V usage is TRBV19 and J usage is TRBJ1-1; TRBD1 matches at 8 bases. CDR3 in DNA: TGTGCCAGTAGTAAGGACAGGGTGGTAGCTTTCTTT. Protein: CASSKDRVVAFF.